This T cell receptor beta chain originates from a study of T cell clones after liver transplantation. As for the study in general: Patients counted as tolerant after at least one year off all immunosuppression, enzymes not exceeding twice normal. Blood was drawn pre-transplant, before withdrawal, and after full or failed withdrawal.

The table came from immunoSEQ multiplex PCR; TCRdb's copy has only in-frame clones and leaves some out. The sample holds roughly 100,000 clones, 80% to 85% seen once. J lost 6 bases, V lost 7 bases, and 12 bases had no gene match. The germline V gene has CDR1 MDHEN and CDR2 SYDVKM. The CDR3 extends over 14 amino acids. The sample in question was CD4+ T cells from blood, obtained before liver transplant. This sequence originates from a human donor who received a liver transplant. This chain uses TRBV28 with TRBJ2-7, with TRBD1 matching 7 bases. CDR3 sequence: CASTPGTAALEQYF. CDR3 sequence (DNA): TGTGCCAGCACCCCCGGGACAGCAGCTCTCGAGCAGTACTTC.